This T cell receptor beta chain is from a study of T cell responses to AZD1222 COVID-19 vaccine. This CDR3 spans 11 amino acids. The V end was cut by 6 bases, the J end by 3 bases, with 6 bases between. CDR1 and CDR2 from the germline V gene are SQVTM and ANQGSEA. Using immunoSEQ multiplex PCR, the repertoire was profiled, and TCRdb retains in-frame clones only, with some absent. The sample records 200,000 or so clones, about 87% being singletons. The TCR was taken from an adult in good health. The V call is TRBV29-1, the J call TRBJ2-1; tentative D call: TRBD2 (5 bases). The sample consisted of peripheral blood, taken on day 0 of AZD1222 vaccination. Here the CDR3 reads CSVGDYNEQFF. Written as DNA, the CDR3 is TGCAGCGTCGGGGACTACAATGAGCAGTTCTTC.